Listed below are T cell receptor beta chains from one sample, sequenced in a study of regulatory T cells in long-lasting Graves disease. TCRdb passed the multiplex PCR reads through MiXCR, listing each CDR3 protein once. This sample yields some 370,000 distinct CDR3 sequences, of which around 21% are seen a single time; 20% belongs to the top ten. This sample comprised peripheral blood mononuclear cells (PBMCs), obtained when the disease was refractory, from a patient treated with antithyroid drugs. Receptors originate from a female donor with Graves disease. Both conserved end residues are part of each CDR3. The D gene is left open where the match is weak. Rows may omit the clone size; those that give it use once, few, many or a size class.

clone_size | j_call | d_call | v_call | cdr3_nt | cdr3_aa
many | TRBJ1-1 | . | TRBV12-3/TRBV12-4 | TGTGCCAGCAGTTTGTCAAAAACTGAAGCTTTCTTT | CASSLSKTEAFF
many | TRBJ2-7 | . | TRBV20-1 | TGCAGTGCTCCCCCCCGCCCTGGTCGAGAGCAGTACTTC | CSAPPRPGREQYF
many | TRBJ2-5 | . | TRBV18 | TGTGCCAGCTCACCAATTGCAGACAGGACGGGTGAGACCCAGTACTTC | CASSPIADRTGETQYF
many | TRBJ1-1 | TRBD1 | TRBV20-1 | TGCAGTGCTAGACAAGACAGGGAAGGGCCTGAAGCTTTCTTT | CSARQDREGPEAFF
few | TRBJ2-2 | TRBD2 | TRBV7-2 | TGTGCCAGCAGCTTACCCGGGACTAGCGGGAGAACCGGGGAGCTGTTTTTT | CASSLPGTSGRTGELFF
. | TRBJ2-7 | . | TRBV5-1 | TGCGCCAGCAGCCCTGGCAGCCCCCGCGACGAGCAGTACTTC | CASSPGSPRDEQYF
. | TRBJ2-3 | . | TRBV5-5 | TGTGCCAGCAGTCGAGGCCCGGTCGCGGGAGATACGCAGTATTTT | CASSRGPVAGDTQYF
few | TRBJ2-2 | . | TRBV2 | TGTGCCAGCAGTCCCTTATCGGGGACGGTGAACACCGGGGAGCTGTTTTTT | CASSPLSGTVNTGELFF
. | TRBJ1-3 | . | TRBV18 | TGTGCCAGCTCACCGGAGACCCGTGGAAACACCATATATTTT | CASSPETRGNTIYF
. | TRBJ1-5 | . | TRBV18 | TGTGCCAGCTCACCACCGAACGCCTGGGGAGGTCAGCCCCAGCATTTT | CASSPPNAWGGQPQHF
. | TRBJ1-5 | . | TRBV19 | TGTGCCAGTAGTATAGATAGTTTGGGGGTGACAGGCTTCTTCAATCAGCCCCAGCATTTT | CASSIDSLGVTGFFNQPQHF
many | TRBJ2-7 | . | TRBV28 | TGTGCCAGCAGTCCGCCAAGTAGGGAGCAGTACTTC | CASSPPSREQYF
. | TRBJ1-1 | . | TRBV4-2 | TGTGCCAGCAGCCAAGCCCAATCTTTGACAGCTAGCACTGAAGCTTTCTTT | CASSQAQSLTASTEAFF
. | TRBJ2-5 | TRBD1 | TRBV5-4 | TGTGCCAGCAGCTGGAGGACAGGGGGAACCGGAGAGACCCAGTACTTC | CASSWRTGGTGETQYF
few | TRBJ2-7 | . | TRBV12-5 | TGTGCTAGTGGTTCCTCCTCCAGTTATGTCTTAGGGACCTACGAGCAGTACTTC | CASGSSSSYVLGTYEQYF
many | TRBJ2-5 | . | TRBV12-3/TRBV12-4 | TGTGCCAGCAGTCCTCACGGTGAGACCCAGTACTTC | CASSPHGETQYF
many | TRBJ2-7 | . | TRBV2 | TGTGCCAGCAGTGGCGGCTCTACTATCTCCTACGAGCAGTACTTC | CASSGGSTISYEQYF
. | TRBJ2-1 | . | TRBV20-1 | TGCAGTGCTTATAAGGAGGGATTTAGCGGCTCCTACAATGAGCAGTTCTTC | CSAYKEGFSGSYNEQFF
. | TRBJ1-5 | . | TRBV5-1 | TGCGCCAGCAGCGTGCAGGGCGATCAGCCCCAGCATTTT | CASSVQGDQPQHF
. | TRBJ2-1 | TRBD2 | TRBV28 | TGTGCCAGCAGCTTATTCCCGATACTAGCGGAAAACAATGAGCAGTTCTTC | CASSLFPILAENNEQFF
many | TRBJ2-7 | TRBD2 | TRBV6-2/TRBV6-3 | TGTGCCAGCTCACCCCCGCGGGAGGAAAGCGAGCAGTACTTC | CASSPPREESEQYF
many | TRBJ2-7 | TRBD2 | TRBV3-1 | TGTGCCAGCAGCCCGGGGGCGCTAGCGGGAAACGAGCAGTACTTC | CASSPGALAGNEQYF
many | TRBJ2-7 | . | TRBV2 | TGTGCCAGCAGTGAAGGCGGACTCCCGGAGTACGAGCAGTACTTC | CASSEGGLPEYEQYF
. | TRBJ2-1 | . | TRBV12-5 | TGTGCTAGTGGTTTCTTTGGTTTGCATGAGCAGTTCTTC | CASGFFGLHEQFF
many | TRBJ2-7 | . | TRBV28 | TGTGCCAGCAGTCTAACCTTACGGGAGCAGTACTTC | CASSLTLREQYF
many | TRBJ2-7 | . | TRBV7-9 | TGTGCCAGCAGCCCCTCTATTGGTAATACCTACGAGCAGTACTTC | CASSPSIGNTYEQYF
. | TRBJ2-3 | TRBD2 | TRBV12-3/TRBV12-4 | TGTGCCAGCAGTTCCAGCGGGAGTGGGACAGATACGCAGTATTTT | CASSSSGSGTDTQYF
. | TRBJ2-7 | . | TRBV7-3 | TGTGCCAGCAGCTTTGAGACTATCTCCTACGAGCAGTACTTC | CASSFETISYEQYF
. | TRBJ1-2 | . | TRBV7-2 | TGTGCCAGCAGCTTAGCGGGAATGACAGTTACCTTC | CASSLAGMTVTF
many | TRBJ1-1 | . | TRBV12-3/TRBV12-4 | TGTGCCAGCAGTTCACGACAGGACACTGAAGCTTTCTTT | CASSSRQDTEAFF
. | TRBJ2-5 | . | TRBV19 | TGTGCCAGTAGTATAGCGGCGGGAGAGACCCAGTACTTC | CASSIAAGETQYF
. | TRBJ2-1 | TRBD2 | TRBV20-1 | TGCAGTGCTAGAGACTTAAGGCCGACTAGCGGGATAGCAGTTTACAATGAGCAGTTCTTC | CSARDLRPTSGIAVYNEQFF
. | TRBJ2-1 | . | TRBV28 | TGTGCCACCCAAACTAGCTCCGCCAACAATGAGCAGTTCTTC | CATQTSSANNEQFF
. | TRBJ2-7 | TRBD2 | TRBV7-8 | TGTGCCAGCAGCTTAGGGCCTAGCGGCACCTACGAGCAGTACTTC | CASSLGPSGTYEQYF
. | TRBJ2-5 | TRBD2 | TRBV4-1 | TGCGCCAGCAGCCAGGTAGCGGGACGGTACCAAGAGACCCAGTACTTC | CASSQVAGRYQETQYF
once | TRBJ2-5 | TRBD1 | TRBV29-1 | TGCAGCGTTGAAGAAATATCACAGGGGGAAGGGGAGACCCAGTACTTC | CSVEEISQGEGETQYF
. | TRBJ2-7 | . | TRBV7-2 | TGTGCCAGCAGCTTAGATCGACTATACTTC | CASSLDRLYF
many | TRBJ2-7 | . | TRBV4-1 | TGCGCCAGCAGCCAAGTAACGGCTTCTCCCTACGAGCAGTACTTC | CASSQVTASPYEQYF
many | TRBJ1-5 | TRBD1 | TRBV2 | TGTGCCAGCAAGGGACAGCATATCAATAGCAATCAGCCCCAGCATTTT | CASKGQHINSNQPQHF
. | TRBJ2-7 | TRBD2 | TRBV12-3/TRBV12-4 | TGTGCCAGCGCCCCATCGGTAGCGGGTATTTACTACGAGCAGTACTTC | CASAPSVAGIYYEQYF
. | TRBJ2-1 | . | TRBV20-1 | TGCAGTGCTAGACTAGCAGACTCCTACAATGAGCAGTTCTTC | CSARLADSYNEQFF
few | TRBJ2-7 | TRBD2 | TRBV20-1 | TGCAGTGCTAAAGCGGGACCGGGTGAGCAGTACTTC | CSAKAGPGEQYF
. | TRBJ2-1 | TRBD1 | TRBV5-1 | TGCGCCAGCAGCTTGGCCGGGCAGGGGGTAAGGAATGAGCAGTTCTTC | CASSLAGQGVRNEQFF
few | TRBJ2-7 | TRBD2 | TRBV5-1 | TGCGCCAGCAGCCAGCCGCGGGGGGCGAGATACGAGCAGTACTTC | CASSQPRGARYEQYF
few | TRBJ2-2 | . | TRBV25-1 | TGTGCCAGCGGGAGCGGGCTTAACACCGGGGAGCTGTTTTTT | CASGSGLNTGELFF
. | TRBJ2-5 | TRBD2 | TRBV7-9 | TGTGCCAGCAGCTTAGAGGAACCAGCGGGAGGGCCTGGAGAGACCCAGTACTTC | CASSLEEPAGGPGETQYF
. | TRBJ1-2 | TRBD1 | TRBV9 | TGTGCCAGCAGCGGACAGAGACAGGGGGTGGATGGCTACACCTTC | CASSGQRQGVDGYTF
many | TRBJ2-5 | TRBD2 | TRBV20-1 | TGCAGTGCTACCCCACTAGCGGGATTTCAAGAGACCCAGTACTTC | CSATPLAGFQETQYF
few | TRBJ1-2 | . | TRBV10-3 | TGTGCCATCAGTGACTCGGCGGGGATAAACTATGGCTACACCTTC | CAISDSAGINYGYTF
. | TRBJ2-7 | . | TRBV7-2 | TGTGCCAGCAGCCCTCGTGCGCCTGGCGAGCAGTACTTC | CASSPRAPGEQYF
many | TRBJ1-1 | . | TRBV30 | TGTGCCTGGGACAGAAAGAACACTGAAGCTTTCTTT | CAWDRKNTEAFF
many | TRBJ1-2 | . | TRBV7-2 | TGTGCCAGCAGCTTGAGGGGGGTCTATGGCTACACCTTC | CASSLRGVYGYTF
. | TRBJ2-2 | . | TRBV3-1 | TGTGCCAGCAGCCTCGACAGGCCTGCCACCGGGGAGCTGTTTTTT | CASSLDRPATGELFF